Described below is a single T cell receptor beta chain sequence and its context. Profiled with immunoSEQ multiplex PCR; TCRdb holds only in-frame clones, not every one. The profile covers tens of thousands of clones, with roughly 87% appearing a single time and 6.9% taken by the ten largest. This sample was taken from a study of T cell changes during pregnancy in multiple sclerosis. With V trimmed by 4 bases and J by 0 bases, 2 bases remained unmatched. This CDR3 is 15 amino acids long. The V gene's germline CDR1 is SGHRS and CDR2 YFSETQ. Sample: CD8+ T cells from peripheral blood mononuclear cells, taken in the second trimester of pregnancy. The sequence was collected from a female donor with multiple sclerosis, enrolled in a pregnancy study. V is TRBV5-1 and J is TRBJ2-3, with 10 bases identical to TRBD2. CDR3 bases: TGCGCCAGCAGCCTGACTAGCGGGAGCACAGATACGCAGTATTTT. This gives the protein CASSLTSGSTDTQYF.